The rows below give T cell receptor beta chains drawn from one sample of a study of PD-L1 blockade in urothelial cancer. Clones were sequenced by immunoSEQ multiplex PCR, and TCRdb holds only the in-frame ones, with some missing. The repertoire has around 100,000 clones, around 87% of them found once; the top ten carry 2%. Sequencing used PBMCs, obtained around atezolizumab (anti-PD-L1) treatment. These receptors all stem from a man in his 60s with urothelial cancer. Both conserved end residues are part of each CDR3. The D gene is left open where the match is weak. Part of the rows lack a size; the others show once, few, many or a class for expanded clones.

D: TRBD2; J: TRBJ2-3; V: TRBV6-4; size: once; CDR3: CASSDSRGRGGRDTQYF; DNA: TGTGCCAGCAGTGACTCGAGGGGGCGGGGGGGCCGCGATACGCAGTATTTT
D: NA; J: TRBJ1-3; V: TRBV9; size: NA; CDR3: CASSVGDTISGNTIYF; DNA: TGTGCCAGCAGCGTAGGGGACACTATCTCTGGAAACACCATATATTTT
D: TRBD1; J: TRBJ2-7; V: TRBV4-3; size: NA; CDR3: CASSHAGTVGAEQYF; DNA: TGCGCCAGCAGCCACGCCGGGACAGTAGGAGCCGAGCAGTACTTC
D: TRBD1; J: TRBJ1-5; V: TRBV7-2; size: NA; CDR3: CASSPGQDNQPQHF; DNA: TGTGCCAGCAGCCCCGGACAGGACAATCAGCCCCAGCATTTT
D: NA; J: TRBJ1-2; V: TRBV6-1; size: NA; CDR3: CASSSGTLGYGYTF; DNA: TGTGCCAGCAGTAGCGGGACACTCGGCTATGGCTACACCTTC
D: NA; J: TRBJ2-7; V: TRBV7-9; size: NA; CDR3: CASSLDSGNYEQYF; DNA: TGTGCCAGCAGCTTAGATTCAGGGAACTACGAGCAGTACTTC
D: NA; J: TRBJ1-6; V: TRBV5-1; size: NA; CDR3: CASSLVGGTYNSPLHF; DNA: TGCGCCAGCAGCTTGGTCGGCGGAACTTATAATTCACCCCTCCACTTT
D: TRBD1; J: TRBJ1-2; V: TRBV5-1; size: NA; CDR3: CASSTDRVHGYTF; DNA: TGCGCCAGCAGCACGGACAGGGTCCATGGCTACACCTTC
D: TRBD1; J: TRBJ2-7; V: TRBV7-6; size: NA; CDR3: CASSLAPGQVASEQYF; DNA: TGTGCCAGCAGCTTAGCGCCGGGACAGGTGGCTTCCGAGCAGTACTTC
D: NA; J: TRBJ2-7; V: TRBV10-2; size: once; CDR3: CASSESRTAYEQYF; DNA: TGCGCCAGCAGTGAGTCGAGGACAGCCTACGAGCAGTACTTC
D: TRBD1; J: TRBJ1-5; V: TRBV28; size: NA; CDR3: CASSGGQGVGQPQHF; DNA: TGTGCCAGCAGTGGGGGACAGGGAGTAGGACAGCCCCAGCATTTT
D: TRBD2; J: TRBJ2-1; V: TRBV9; size: NA; CDR3: CASSAGGLAASNEQFF; DNA: TGTGCCAGCAGCGCCGGGGGACTAGCAGCAAGCAATGAGCAGTTCTTC
D: TRBD1; J: TRBJ2-7; V: TRBV28; size: NA; CDR3: CASSLVSGTGHYEQYF; DNA: TGTGCCAGCAGTTTAGTCTCCGGGACAGGACACTACGAGCAGTACTTC